A selection of T cell receptor beta chains follows, all from one sample in a study of T cells in Graves' hyperthyroidism and ophthalmopathy. MiXCR, applied by TCRdb to the multiplex PCR reads, yields one record per CDR3 protein. This table has 280,000 or so distinct CDR3 sequences, nearly 15% appearing once. The sequenced sample was blood. All receptors come from a woman aged 50 to 60 with Graves' hyperthyroidism that later progressed to Graves' ophthalmopathy. The CDR3 runs from the conserved cysteine through the conserved F or W. Fields, in order: clone size, V gene, D gene, J gene, CDR3 DNA, CDR3 protein. A D gene is named only where the DNA matches it firmly. Size is stated for part of the rows, as once, few or many counts, or as a class when the clone is expanded.

many	TRBV27	TRBD1	TRBJ1-1	TGTGCCAGCAGCACAGACAGGGTTTGGGGTTGGGACACTGAAGCTTTCTTT	CASSTDRVWGWDTEAFF
few	TRBV7-2	NA	TRBJ1-5	TGTGCCAGCAGCTTAAACCCCGGTCCCCAGCATTTT	CASSLNPGPQHF
NA	TRBV27	NA	TRBJ2-2	TGTGCCAGCAGTTTATGGGGGGCTCAATCGAACACCGGGGAGCTGTCTTTT	CASSLWGAQSNTGELSF
many	TRBV28	TRBD2	TRBJ2-7	TGTGCCAGCAGTGATACTAGCGGGAGCTACGAGCAGTACTTC	CASSDTSGSYEQYF
many	TRBV9	NA	TRBJ2-7	TGTGCCAGCAGCCCCCGGGTCGCGGGCGAGCAGTACTTC	CASSPRVAGEQYF
many	TRBV5-1	TRBD2	TRBJ2-7	TGCGCCAGCAGCCTGACTAGCGGGATCGAGCAGTACTTC	CASSLTSGIEQYF
NA	TRBV5-6	NA	TRBJ2-1	TGTGCCAGCAGCTTGGCTGGCAGGGACAATGAGCAGTTCTTC	CASSLAGRDNEQFF
once	TRBV27	NA	TRBJ1-5	TGTGCCAGCAGTTTATCGGGCGGGGCGCAGCAGCCCCAGCATTTT	CASSLSGGAQQPQHF
NA	TRBV5-4	NA	TRBJ2-1	TGTGCCAGCAGAACAGGGGGCAGCGGGAGTTTGTCCTACAATGAGCAGTTCTTC	CASRTGGSGSLSYNEQFF
many	TRBV11-2	NA	TRBJ2-4	TGTGCCAGCAGCTTCACAGGGTTTGGCATTCAGTACTTC	CASSFTGFGIQYF
many	TRBV28	NA	TRBJ2-7	TGTGCCAGCAGTTTACCCGAGCTCGGAGCCACCTCCCGCTACGAGCAGTACTTC	CASSLPELGATSRYEQYF
many	TRBV11-2	NA	TRBJ2-5	TGTGCCAGCAGCTTAGTGGGACAAGAGACCCAGTACTTC	CASSLVGQETQYF
many	TRBV9	NA	TRBJ2-1	TGTGCCAGCAGCGTAGGGGGAGCTTCCTCCTACAATGAGCAGTTCTTC	CASSVGGASSYNEQFF
few	TRBV29-1	NA	TRBJ1-1	TGCAGCGGATTCACGACGATAGGGACTGAAGCTTTCTTT	CSGFTTIGTEAFF
NA	TRBV28	TRBD2	TRBJ2-3	TGTGCCAGCAGTTCAAAGATAGCGGGAGGCTTCACAGATACGCAGTATTTT	CASSSKIAGGFTDTQYF
many	TRBV7-2	NA	TRBJ2-7	TGTGCCAGCAGGGGGGGGGGACACTACTACGAGCAGTACTTC	CASRGGGHYYEQYF
many	TRBV2	NA	TRBJ1-2	TGTGCCAGCAGTGAAGAATTCGCTACGGGCTACACCTTC	CASSEEFATGYTF
few	TRBV29-1	NA	TRBJ2-1	TGCAGCGGCGCGAAGGAGCCTTTTAACTACAATGAGCAGTTCTTC	CSGAKEPFNYNEQFF
NA	TRBV4-1	TRBD2	TRBJ2-7	TGCGCCAGCAGCCTCCTCACTAGCGGGGACTCCTACGAGCAGTACTTC	CASSLLTSGDSYEQYF
NA	TRBV20-1	NA	TRBJ2-1	TGCAGTGCTAGAGCTCCCTCTCGGGCGGACTCCTACAATGAGCAGTTCTTC	CSARAPSRADSYNEQFF
many	TRBV6-5	NA	TRBJ1-2	TGTGCCAGCAGTTACCGGGACGAGAAGGGCTACACCTTC	CASSYRDEKGYTF
many	TRBV9	NA	TRBJ1-5	TGTGCCAGCAGCGTAGGGGGAGGGGATCAGCCCCAGCATTTT	CASSVGGGDQPQHF